The rows below give T cell receptor beta chains drawn from one sample of a study of graft-versus-host responses after intestinal transplantation. Sequencing was performed with immunoSEQ multiplex PCR; in TCRdb, only in-frame clones are kept and a portion is missing. The sample shows some 15,000 clones, 65% to 90% of them seen only once. Here the sequenced sample was ileum tissue, taken roughly 600 days after intestinal transplantation. These receptors were taken from a human patient who received an intestinal transplant, so some T cells may come from the graft donor. Both conserved end residues are part of each CDR3. Fields, in order: V gene, J gene, D gene, clone size, CDR3 protein, CDR3 DNA. A D gene is named only where the DNA matches it firmly. Size is omitted from some rows. Given values are once, few, many or a class for expanded clones.

v_gene: TRBV7-9; j_gene: TRBJ2-3; d_gene: -; abundance: -; CDR3aa: CASSLGGQGDTQYF; CDR3nt: TGTGCCAGCAGCTTAGGGGGGCAGGGAGATACGCAGTATTTT
v_gene: TRBV4-1; j_gene: TRBJ2-5; d_gene: -; abundance: -; CDR3aa: CASSQGGQAGQETQYF; CDR3nt: TGCGCCAGCAGCCAAGGGGGTCAAGCGGGCCAAGAGACCCAGTACTTC
v_gene: TRBV5-6; j_gene: TRBJ2-7; d_gene: -; abundance: -; CDR3aa: CASSLAINRPGVEQYF; CDR3nt: TGTGCCAGCAGCTTGGCCATTAACCGGCCTGGGGTCGAGCAGTACTTC
v_gene: TRBV6-1; j_gene: TRBJ1-2; d_gene: TRBD1; abundance: -; CDR3aa: CASSVRQGKTGYTF; CDR3nt: TGTGCCAGCAGTGTAAGACAGGGAAAGACTGGCTACACCTTC
v_gene: TRBV2; j_gene: TRBJ2-5; d_gene: TRBD2; abundance: -; CDR3aa: CASSERGLGRPRGETQYF; CDR3nt: TGTGCCAGCAGTGAAAGGGGTCTAGGACGGCCGCGGGGGGAGACCCAGTACTTC
v_gene: TRBV5-4; j_gene: TRBJ2-5; d_gene: TRBD2; abundance: -; CDR3aa: CASSLLTSGGPGLLKTQYF; CDR3nt: TGTGCCAGCAGCCTCCTGACTAGCGGGGGGCCTGGACTTCTTAAGACCCAGTACTTC
v_gene: TRBV2; j_gene: TRBJ2-7; d_gene: -; abundance: -; CDR3aa: CASKGVRPYEQYF; CDR3nt: TGTGCCAGCAAAGGGGTGCGACCCTACGAGCAGTACTTC
v_gene: TRBV6-5; j_gene: TRBJ1-6; d_gene: TRBD1; abundance: -; CDR3aa: CASSTGEGSPLHF; CDR3nt: TGTGCCAGCAGCACAGGGGAAGGTTCACCCCTCCACTTT
v_gene: TRBV19; j_gene: TRBJ1-4; d_gene: -; abundance: medium-sized; CDR3aa: CASSIGQGSGKLFF; CDR3nt: TGTGCCAGTAGTATCGGGCAGGGTTCAGGGAAACTGTTTTTT
v_gene: TRBV6-5; j_gene: TRBJ2-3; d_gene: -; abundance: -; CDR3aa: CASSYADTQYF; CDR3nt: TGTGCCAGCAGTTACGCAGATACGCAGTATTTT
v_gene: TRBV6-1; j_gene: TRBJ1-6; d_gene: -; abundance: -; CDR3aa: CASSERGGGIRSPLHF; CDR3nt: TGTGCCAGCAGTGAAAGGGGGGGTGGGATAAGGTCACCCCTCCACTTT
v_gene: TRBV27; j_gene: TRBJ2-7; d_gene: -; abundance: -; CDR3aa: CASSLSREGAGPSYEQYF; CDR3nt: TGTGCCAGCAGTTTATCCCGGGAAGGGGCAGGGCCCTCCTACGAGCAGTACTTC
v_gene: TRBV6-6; j_gene: TRBJ1-2; d_gene: -; abundance: -; CDR3aa: CASTNRGEGSYGYTF; CDR3nt: TGTGCCAGCACTAATCGGGGGGAAGGTAGCTATGGCTACACCTTC
v_gene: TRBV5-1; j_gene: TRBJ1-1; d_gene: -; abundance: -; CDR3aa: CASSSVGYTEAFF; CDR3nt: TGCGCCAGCAGCTCGGTGGGGTACACTGAAGCTTTCTTT
v_gene: TRBV5-1; j_gene: TRBJ2-5; d_gene: TRBD1; abundance: -; CDR3aa: CASSSTGVQQETQYF; CDR3nt: TGCGCCAGCAGCTCAACAGGGGTGCAACAAGAGACCCAGTACTTC
v_gene: TRBV27; j_gene: TRBJ2-7; d_gene: -; abundance: -; CDR3aa: CASSLYWGNEQYF; CDR3nt: TGTGCCAGCAGTTTATATTGGGGGAACGAGCAGTACTTC
v_gene: TRBV5-1; j_gene: TRBJ2-7; d_gene: -; abundance: -; CDR3aa: CASSLPTDIQYF; CDR3nt: TGCGCCAGCAGCTTGCCTACCGACATCCAGTACTTC
v_gene: TRBV7-2; j_gene: TRBJ1-1; d_gene: -; abundance: -; CDR3aa: CASSFVSVGTEAFF; CDR3nt: TGTGCCAGCAGCTTCGTCAGCGTTGGCACTGAAGCTTTCTTT